This T cell receptor (beta chain) was sequenced during a study of shared clonotypes between healthy human individuals. Notes on the study in general: Naive subsets generally exceeded memory subsets in estimated richness. Among donors, the sharing of clonotypes was expected to be influenced by sequencing depth.

CD8 cells regarded as naive lacked CD45RO, were positively chosen for CCR7, and omitted terminally differentiated effector memory CD45RA+ cells. The authors ran the assay at deep level. This table comes from immunoSEQ multiplex PCR, and its TCRdb copy is limited to in-frame clones, with some not included. The repertoire has hundreds of thousands of clones, around 92% of them found once; the top ten carry 24%. Turning to this clone: Antigen specificity is unknown.

Germline V gene lookup returns CDR1 SEHNR and CDR2 FQNEAQ (reference sequence). This CDR3 contains 17 residues. V dropped 2 bases and J dropped 5; count of bases not matched to a gene: 14. This sequence was found in a man aged 30 to 39 in good health. Material for sequencing was naive CD8+ T cells sorted from blood. The chain employs TRBV7-9 and TRBJ2-5, with 7 bases that match TRBD1. The CDR3 reads CASSLSSTGTATETQYF. CDR3 in DNA: TGTGCCAGCAGCTTAAGTAGCACCGGGACAGCCACCGAGACCCAGTACTTC.